The source of this TCR beta chain is a study of blood T cell repertoires in COVID-19. Study as a whole: The study drew acute and convalescent COVID-19 samples from the United States, Italy and Spain. Sample material is recorded as cDNA or gDNA derived from T cells, B-cell-depleted T cells, or PBMCs.

The sample holds a few counts of this clone. This CDR3 spans 13 amino acids. V lost 4 bases, J lost 4 bases, and 1 base stayed unmatched. Germline V CDR1 and CDR2: SEHNR, FQNEAQ (reference sequence). In the authors' workflow: Nucleated cell counts were estimated from reference gene primer amplification. TCRdb keeps only in-frame clones here, not all; method: immunoSEQ multiplex PCR. The D gene and trimming were derived from the DNA, and the V and J assignments and clone size from that table. The table records roughly 300,000 clones, 85% of them present only once. The study drew participants aged about 18 to 89 years from 20 to 30 US areas.

Sequencing was done on a sample of PBMCs or T cells enriched from blood (not recorded which). The source is a woman aged 45-65 years who had recovered from COVID-19. The V call is TRBV7-9, the J call TRBJ1-5; the match to TRBD1 covers 7 bases. In nucleotides, the CDR3 is TGTGCCAGCAGCTCGACAGGGAATCAGCCCCAGCATTTT. Its translation: CASSSTGNQPQHF.